This TCR beta chain was obtained from a study of Graves' ophthalmopathy and Graves' hyperthyroidism. This CDR3 has 14 amino acids. Germline CDR1 LNHNV, CDR2 YYDKDF (reference sequence). Details on this clonotype: One end of the junction does not line up with germline, which may come from a read error.

For repertoire sequencing, the TCR beta CDR3 regions were amplified from RNA transcripts. The library came from an HTBI-primed first-round RT-PCR and a second-round multiplex PCR. TCRdb processed the multiplex PCR reads anew with MiXCR; each CDR3 protein has one entry. The data show approximately 540,000 distinct CDR3 sequences, 35% to 40% seen once. V is TRBV15 and J is TRBJ2-1, with a weak D call TRBD2 (6 bases). The source of this sequence is an adult man with Graves' hyperthyroidism. Sequenced: peripheral blood or thyroid tissue (not recorded which). The CDR3 DNA sequence: TGCGCCAGCAGCTCGGAGGGCCGGCAGGGAGAGCAGTTCTTC. Translating gives CASSSEGRQGEQFF.